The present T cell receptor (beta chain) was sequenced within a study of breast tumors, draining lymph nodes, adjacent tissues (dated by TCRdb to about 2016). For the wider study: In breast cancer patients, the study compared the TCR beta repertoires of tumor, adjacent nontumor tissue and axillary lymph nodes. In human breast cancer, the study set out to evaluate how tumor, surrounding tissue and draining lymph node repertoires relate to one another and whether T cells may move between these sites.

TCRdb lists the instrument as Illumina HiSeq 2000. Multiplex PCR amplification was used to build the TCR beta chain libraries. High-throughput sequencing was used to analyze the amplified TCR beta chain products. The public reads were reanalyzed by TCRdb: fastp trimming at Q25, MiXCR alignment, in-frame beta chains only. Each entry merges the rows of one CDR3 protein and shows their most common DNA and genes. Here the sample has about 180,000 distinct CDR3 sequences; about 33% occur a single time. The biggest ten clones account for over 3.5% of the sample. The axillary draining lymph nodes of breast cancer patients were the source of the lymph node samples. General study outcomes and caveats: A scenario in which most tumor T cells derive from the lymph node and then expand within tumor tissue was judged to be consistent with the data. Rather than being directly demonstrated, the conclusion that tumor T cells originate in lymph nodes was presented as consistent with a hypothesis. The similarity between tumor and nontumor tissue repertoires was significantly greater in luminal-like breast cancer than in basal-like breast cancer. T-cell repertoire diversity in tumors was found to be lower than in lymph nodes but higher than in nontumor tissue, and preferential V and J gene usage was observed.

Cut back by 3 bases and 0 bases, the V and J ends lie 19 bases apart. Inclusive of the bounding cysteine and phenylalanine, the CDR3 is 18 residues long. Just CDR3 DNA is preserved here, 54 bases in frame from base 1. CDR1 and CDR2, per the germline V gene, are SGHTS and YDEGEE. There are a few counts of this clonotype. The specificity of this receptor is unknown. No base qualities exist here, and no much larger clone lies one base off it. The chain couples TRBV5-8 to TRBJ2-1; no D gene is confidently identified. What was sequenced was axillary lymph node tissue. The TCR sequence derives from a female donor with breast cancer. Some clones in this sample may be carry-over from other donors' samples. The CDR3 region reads CASSSPFTRRHSYNEQFF. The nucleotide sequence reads TGTGCCAGCAGCTCACCCTTCACTCGCCGCCACTCCTACAATGAGCAGTTCTTC.